This TCR beta chain was recorded in a study of PD-1 blockade in classical Hodgkin lymphoma. On the study more broadly: On a schedule of every 2 weeks, patients received nivolumab 3 mg/kg intravenously.

Libraries were prepared by immunoSEQ multiplex PCR; TCRdb keeps only in-frame clonotypes and omits some of them. The sample yields around 60,000 clones, around 90% seen once. A word on this clone: Its antigen is still unknown.

The CDR3 extends over 15 amino acids. Study-level points and caveats: Patients with an early start, nivolumab under 1 year after ASCT, were excluded. Compared with healthy donors, newly diagnosed patients reportedly showed lower baseline TCR diversity.

Time point meaning: cycle 4 day 1 (C4D1), after six to seven weeks of nivolumab. Every patient was affected by relapse after autologous stem cell transplantation, while exposure to brentuximab vedotin was not uniform. Each best response was a complete response, a partial response or progressive disease. The source was peripheral blood mononuclear cells (PBMCs), collected before the fourth cycle of nivolumab. The chain combines TRBV21-1 with TRBJ2-7. TRBV21-1 is a recognized pseudogene. The receptor was isolated from a human donor with classical Hodgkin lymphoma. CDR3 coding DNA: TGTGCCAGCAGCAAAAGTAGGCAGGGACCCTACGAGCAGTACTTC. This gives the protein CASSKSRQGPYEQYF.